The 25 T cell receptor beta chains listed next were all sequenced from one sample in a study of cytomegalovirus exposure and HLA in healthy donors. PCR was performed using 60 Vbeta and 13 Jbeta primers. Sequenced by immunoSEQ multiplex PCR; TCRdb stores in-frame clones only, minus some. The repertoire holds around 150,000 clones, with roughly 80% as singletons. The sequencing sample was made of PBMCs. The receptors were gathered from a female donor in good health and CMV-seronegative.

This chain links TRBV4-1 with TRBJ2-7, with D maybe TRBD2 (7 bases). Germline CDR1 MGHRA, CDR2 YSYEKL. V was shortened by 0 bases and J by 0 bases, with 24 bases between the two germline ends. The CDR3 covers 20 residues. As DNA, the CDR3 is TGCGCCAGCAGCCAAGACGCCACAGGGTATAGGACTAGGATCTCCTACGAGCAGTACTTC. Its protein product is CASSQDATGYRTRISYEQYF.

This rearrangement joins TRBV5-1 to TRBJ1-2, with D unclear. Trimming removed 4 bases from V and 5 bases from J, with 12 bases in between. The CDR3 runs 13 residues. Germline V gene sequence: CDR1 SGHRS, CDR2 YFSETQ. DNA of the CDR3: TGCGCCAGCAGCCCCTCCGGGGTGTATGGCTACACCTTC. Its translation: CASSPSGVYGYTF.

This clone came up many times. This chain links TRBV19 with TRBJ1-5; D is ambiguous. Germline-derived CDR1 and CDR2 are LNHDA and SQIVND (reference sequence). CDR3 length: 13 amino acids. V shed 5 bases and J shed 4 bases, with 9 bases lying between them. CDR3 loop: CASSRNGNQPQHF. The DNA for the CDR3 is TGTGCCAGTAGTCGGAACGGGAATCAGCCCCAGCATTTT. The entire variable domain, with the rest obtained from reference TRBV19 and TRBJ1-5, is as follows: DGGITQSPKYLFRKEGQNVTLSCEQNLNHDAMYWYRQDPGQGLRLIYYSQIVNDFQKGDIAEGYSVSREKKESFPLTVTSAQKNPTAFYLCASSRNGNQPQHFGDGTRLSIL.

This chain uses TRBV7-2 with TRBJ2-1, with TRBD2 matching over 9 bases. The CDR3 covers 18 residues. CDR1 and CDR2 from the germline V gene are SGHTA and FQGNSA. Trimming at V came to 1 base and at J to 3 bases, leaving 10 bases not matched to a gene. The CDR3: CASSLGGSGSGFYNEQFF. The CDR3 DNA sequence: TGTGCCAGCAGCTTAGGAGGTAGCGGGAGTGGCTTCTACAATGAGCAGTTCTTC.

V is TRBV21-1 and J is TRBJ1-1; the table assigns TRBD1, which was not confirmed against the DNA. TRBV21-1 is an annotated pseudogene. The CDR3 has 17 residues. DNA of the CDR3: TGTGCCAGCAGCTCCACTCGCAGGGGTTTCAGGAACACTGAAGCTTTCTTT. As protein: CASSSTRRGFRNTEAFF.

This sequence joins TRBV7-8 and TRBJ2-7, with a tentative D call TRBD1 (5 bases). Trimming removed 5 bases from V and 7 bases from J, with 18 bases in between. The germline V gene encodes CDR1 SGHVS and CDR2 FQNEAQ. The CDR3 runs 14 residues. The CDR3 sequence: CASSLERGSREQYF. As DNA, the CDR3 is TGTGCCAGCAGCCTAGAAAGGGGATCCAGGGAGCAGTACTTC.

This clone was observed a single time. The rearrangement links TRBV2 to TRBJ1-1; 9 nucleotides align to TRBD1. This CDR3 region has 13 residues. Germline V gene sequence: CDR1 SNHLY, CDR2 FYNNEI. V was clipped by 8 bases and J by 5 bases; unmatched bases: 6. The CDR3 nucleotides read TGTGCCAGCGGTAAAGACAGGGGGACTGAAGCTTTCTTT. This translates into CASGKDRGTEAFF.

This chain links TRBV10-1 with TRBJ2-7, with TRBD1 identical over 8 bases. V gave up 9 bases and J gave up 5 bases; unmatched junction bases: 6. Germline CDR1 reads WNHNN; CDR2 reads SYGVQD (reference sequence). The CDR3 covers 12 residues. The CDR3 DNA follows: TGCGCCAGGACGGACAGGGTCGACGAGCAGTACTTC. Its protein product is CARTDRVDEQYF.

The J gene is TRBJ2-5, the V gene TRBV10-3, with 15 bases fitting TRBD2. The CDR3 extends over 17 amino acids. Germline CDR1 reads ENHRY; CDR2 reads SYGVKD. Losses at the gene ends were 6 bases for V and 2 bases for J; bases not matched to a gene: 7. CDR3 DNA sequence: TGTGCCATCAGCCGGGGACTAGCGGGGGGCTGGCAAGAGACCCAGTACTTC. The encoded protein is CAISRGLAGGWQETQYF.

The rearrangement links TRBV2 to TRBJ2-5, with 12 bases lining up with TRBD1. Germline-derived CDR1 and CDR2 are SNHLY and FYNNEI. The J segment lost 6 bases and the V segment lost 1 base, leaving 12 bases of the junction unmatched. The CDR3 loop spans 18 amino acids. CDR3 bases: TGTGCCAGCAGTGAAGAAGAAGCGGGACAGGGGGCCGGAAAGACCCAGTACTTC. Protein sequence: CASSEEEAGQGAGKTQYF.

Only one count was recorded for this clone. The chain links TRBV7-2 to TRBJ2-1; 9 bases fit TRBD2. Per germline, CDR1 SGHTA and CDR2 FQGNSA. The CDR3 sequence is 15 residues long. J gave up 2 bases and V 4 bases, and 3 bases lay outside the gene matches. Here the CDR3 DNA reads TGTGCCAGCAGCTACAGCGGGGGGCCCTACAATGAGCAGTTCTTC. Protein sequence: CASSYSGGPYNEQFF.

The V call is TRBV6-6, the J call TRBJ1-1; D remains unclear. Germline V gene data show CDR1 as MNHNY and CDR2 as SVGAGI (reference sequence). This CDR3 is 13 amino acids long. Trimming left V 4 bases short and J 4 bases short, with 10 bases between. CDR3 bases: TGTGCCAGCAGTTTAGAGGGAGGCACTGAAGCTTTCTTT. It translates to CASSLEGGTEAFF.

This clone has just one count. J is TRBJ2-3 and V is TRBV14; 12 bases match TRBD2. The germline V gene has CDR1 SGHDN and CDR2 FVKESK. The CDR3 extends over 13 amino acids. With 4 bases clipped from V and 9 bases from J, the junction kept 2 bases outside the gene matches. DNA of the CDR3: TGTGCCAGCAGCCCACTAGCGGGGGGCACGCAGTATTTT. As protein: CASSPLAGGTQYF.

This clone is a singleton in its sample. V usage is TRBV9 and J usage is TRBJ1-5; D not certain. Germline values: CDR1 SGDLS, CDR2 YYNGEE. V was clipped by 0 bases and J by 3 bases, with 10 bases between them. There are 15 residues in the CDR3. CDR3 nucleotides: TGTGCCAGCAGCGTAGCTGGGCAGTACAATCAGCCCCAGCATTTT. This encodes CASSVAGQYNQPQHF.

The chain's CDR3 is CASSLNREDYNEQFF. The CDR3 DNA sequence: TGTGCCAGCAGCTTAAACAGGGAAGACTACAATGAGCAGTTCTTC. The gene calls are TRBV7-9 and TRBJ2-1, with D possibly TRBD1 on 6 matching bases. This CDR3 comprises 15 residues. V gave up 2 bases and J gave up 3 bases, with 11 bases separating them. CDR1 and CDR2 from the germline V gene are SEHNR and FQNEAQ (reference sequence).

This clone was seen a handful of times. The rearrangement uses TRBV7-9 and TRBJ2-4; 14 bases align to TRBD2. This CDR3 region has 15 residues. Germline CDR1 SEHNR, CDR2 FQNEAQ (reference sequence). The J segment lost 6 bases and the V segment lost 7 bases, leaving 5 bases of the junction unmatched. This chain's CDR3 is CASTLTSGGANIQYF. The CDR3 DNA is TGTGCCAGCACCTTGACTAGCGGGGGGGCAAACATTCAGTACTTC.

The J gene is TRBJ1-2, the V gene TRBV7-2; D might be TRBD1 (6 bases). Trimming pared 7 bases from V and 4 bases from J, leaving 13 bases between. Germline assignment: CDR1 SGHTA and CDR2 FQGNSA. CDR3 length: 13 residues. CDR3 coding DNA: TGTGCCAGCACCTTGACAGGATTCTATGGCTACACCTTC. Translation: CASTLTGFYGYTF.

The chain employs TRBV5-1 and TRBJ2-7; D perhaps matches TRBD1 (6 bases). The germline gives CDR1 SGHRS, CDR2 YFSETQ. The CDR3 consists of 15 residues. The V end lost 4 bases, the J end lost 3 bases, and 17 bases lay between the germline ends. CDR3 residues: CASSLGQNWDYEQYF. The CDR3 DNA is TGCGCCAGCAGCCTCGGACAGAATTGGGACTACGAGCAGTACTTC.

J is TRBJ2-7 and V is TRBV4-1; TRBD2 is a possible D gene (5 bases). The germline V gene encodes CDR1 MGHRA and CDR2 YSYEKL. This CDR3 is 14 amino acids long. The germline V and J ends were trimmed by 4 bases and 3 bases, with 13 bases remaining between them. For the CDR3, the DNA is TGCGCCAGCAGCCGCGACATCCGGGGCTACGAGCAGTACTTC. Its protein is CASSRDIRGYEQYF.

This rearrangement joins TRBV7-8 to TRBJ1-1, with TRBD1 identical over 9 bases. CDR3 length equals 16 residues. Germline CDR1 SGHVS, CDR2 FQNEAQ. V was pared by 1 base and J by 4 bases, with 7 bases of the junction left unmatched. CDR3 sequence: CASSLEQGAIGTEAFF. CDR3 nucleotides: TGTGCCAGCAGCTTAGAACAGGGGGCGATCGGCACTGAAGCTTTCTTT.

On this clone: Other DNA sequences from this sample encode an identical CDR3 as well. The chain has TRBV30 and TRBJ2-7, with TRBD1 matching 10 bases. The germline V gene encodes CDR1 GTSNPN and CDR2 SVGIG (reference sequence). The length of the CDR3 is 15 residues. V lost 3 bases to trimming and J lost 3 bases; unmatched junction nucleotides: 8. CDR3: CAWRVAGTGDYEQYF. In DNA, the CDR3 is TGTGCCTGGAGAGTTGCCGGGACAGGGGACTACGAGCAGTACTTC.

V gene TRBV9 combines with J gene TRBJ2-5; perhaps TRBD2 as D (7 bases). This CDR3 comprises 16 residues. V lost 0 bases to trimming and J lost 2 bases, with 14 bases between them. CDR1 SGDLS and CDR2 YYNGEE come from the germline V gene. CDR3 residues: CASSVAGGAGQETQYF. In nucleotides, the CDR3 is TGTGCCAGCAGCGTAGCGGGGGGCGCGGGGCAAGAGACCCAGTACTTC.

This chain joins TRBV19 and TRBJ2-2, with 9 bases that match TRBD1. V dropped 6 bases and J dropped 2; count of bases not matched to a gene: 4. Germline V gives CDR1 LNHDA, CDR2 SQIVND (reference sequence). The CDR3 has 15 amino acids. The CDR3 protein is CASRGQGVNTGELFF. The CDR3 DNA reads TGTGCCAGTAGGGGACAGGGAGTTAACACCGGGGAGCTGTTTTTT.

V is TRBV7-9 and J is TRBJ2-4; D might be TRBD2 (5 bases). The length of the CDR3 is 17 residues. Trimming shortened V by 2 bases and J by 1 base, and 15 bases separated the two germline ends. Germline CDR1 SEHNR, CDR2 FQNEAQ (reference sequence). The CDR3 nucleotides are TGTGCCAGCAGCTTAAAGGACCGGGGAAGGGCCAAAAACATTCAGTACTTC. Translating gives CASSLKDRGRAKNIQYF.

The chain uses TRBV5-1 and TRBJ2-7; 8 nucleotides align to TRBD2. The CDR3 spans 15 residues. Losses at the gene ends were 0 bases for V and 3 bases for J; bases not matched to a gene: 5. Germline CDR1 is SGHRS and CDR2 is YFSETQ. The CDR3 sequence: CASSLAGTSNYEQYF. The CDR3 coding sequence is TGCGCCAGCAGCTTGGCCGGGACTAGTAACTACGAGCAGTACTTC.